Listed below are T cell receptor beta chains from one sample, sequenced in a study of T cells in Graves' hyperthyroidism and ophthalmopathy. TCRdb redid the calling of the multiplex PCR reads with MiXCR, one entry per CDR3 protein. The table shows under 250,000 distinct CDR3 sequences, with approximately 23% occurring only once. The sequenced material came from blood. These receptors all stem from a woman aged 40 to 50 with Graves' ophthalmopathy. The conserved cysteine and the conserved F or W are not part of the CDR3 here. Clone size is stated in some rows and not others, as once, few, many or a class when expanded.

v_gene	len	j_gene	abundance	CDR3aa
TRBV29-1	10	TRBJ2-5	many	SVGSGIETQY
TRBV24-1	12	TRBJ2-5	many	ATSETGGEKTQY
TRBV28	14	TRBJ2-5	many	ASMTAGTGGRETQY
TRBV12-3/TRBV12-4	11	TRBJ2-7	many	ASSISVTYEQY
TRBV7-9	11	TRBJ1-2	many	ASSTSGMGGYT
TRBV27	12	TRBJ2-6	many	ASGRWSGANVLT
TRBV28	13	TRBJ2-5	-	ASSTPRGTRETQY
TRBV5-1	15	TRBJ2-2	many	ASSLASGQGFTGELF
TRBV28	13	TRBJ2-6	many	ASRLQGAGANVLT
TRBV5-4	11	TRBJ2-5	-	AYRVSLLETQY
TRBV28	13	TRBJ1-3	many	ASSLEGAGGNTIY
TRBV29-1	12	TRBJ2-2	many	SAVRLAGTGELF
TRBV6-1	12	TRBJ1-2	-	ASRIVTGPAGYT
TRBV12-3/TRBV12-4	11	TRBJ2-7	-	ASSTDRTYEQY
TRBV20-1	11	TRBJ1-1	few	SASVRVKTEAY
TRBV5-5	12	TRBJ2-2	many	ASSMGLTTGELF